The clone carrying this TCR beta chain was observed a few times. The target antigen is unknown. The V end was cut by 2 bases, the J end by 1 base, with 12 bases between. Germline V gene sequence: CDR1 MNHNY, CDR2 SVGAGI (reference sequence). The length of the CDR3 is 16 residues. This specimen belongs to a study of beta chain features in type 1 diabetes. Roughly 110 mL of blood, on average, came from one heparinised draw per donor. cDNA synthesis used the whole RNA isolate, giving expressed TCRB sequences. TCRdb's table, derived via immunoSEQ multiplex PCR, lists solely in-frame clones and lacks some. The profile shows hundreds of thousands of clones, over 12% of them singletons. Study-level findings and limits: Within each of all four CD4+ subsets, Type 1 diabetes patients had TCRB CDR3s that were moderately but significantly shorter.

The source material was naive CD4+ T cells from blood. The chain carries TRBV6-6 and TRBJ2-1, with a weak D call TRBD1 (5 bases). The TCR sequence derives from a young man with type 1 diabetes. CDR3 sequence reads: CASSYRARASYNEQFF. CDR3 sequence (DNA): TGTGCCAGCAGTTACCGGGCCAGGGCTTCCTACAATGAGCAGTTCTTC.